Following are 16 T cell receptor beta chains from one sample sequenced in a study of cytomegalovirus exposure and HLA in healthy donors. The method was immunoSEQ multiplex PCR; TCRdb's version includes in-frame clones alone and lacks a portion of them. The sample lists about 160,000 clones; approximately 96% were seen once. The sequencing input was PBMCs. These receptors came from a woman under 30 in good health and CMV-seronegative.

The V and J genes are TRBV5-4 and TRBJ1-1, with 7 bases that match TRBD1. After removal of 4 bases from V and 11 bases from J, the junction contained 14 bases not matched to a gene. This CDR3 is 14 amino acids long. Germline CDR1 reads SGHNT; CDR2 reads YYREEE (reference sequence). The CDR3 reads CASSQGTARGEAFF. CDR3 in DNA: TGTGCCAGCAGCCAAGGGACAGCCCGAGGGGAGGCTTTCTTT.

This chain uses TRBV7-9 with TRBJ1-1; weak D call: TRBD1 (6 bases). The CDR3 length is 15 residues. Looked up from germline, CDR1 is SEHNR and CDR2 is FQNEAQ (reference sequence). The V and J ends lost 2 bases and 0 bases respectively, with 10 bases between them. CDR3 residues: CASSLLDSLNTEAFF. The DNA of the CDR3 is TGTGCCAGCAGCTTATTGGACAGCTTGAACACTGAAGCTTTCTTT.

The rearrangement links TRBV6-7 to TRBJ2-1, with TRBD1 identical over 7 bases. TRBV6-7 is designated an ORF whose function remains uncertain. The CDR3 extends over 15 amino acids. After removal of 6 bases from V and 6 bases from J, the junction contained 11 bases not matched to a gene. In DNA, the CDR3 is TGTGCCAGCAGAAGGACAGGACATAGCGTCAATGAGCAGTTCTTC. This translates into CASRRTGHSVNEQFF.

This chain connects TRBV6-6 to TRBJ2-2; 8 bases map to TRBD1. Germline values: CDR1 MNHNY, CDR2 SVGAGI (reference sequence). The CDR3 has 15 residues. The junction had 8 bases not matched to a gene; V was cut back by 4 bases and J by 7 bases. For the CDR3, the DNA is TGTGCCAGCAGTTCCTCCAGGGGGCAGGTCGGGGAGCTGTTTTTT. Residues: CASSSSRGQVGELFF.

The genes are TRBV9 and TRBJ2-3; TRBD2 matches 10 bases. This CDR3 is built from 17 residues. With V trimmed by 4 bases and J by 0 bases, 8 bases remained unmatched. CDR1 and CDR2 from the germline V gene are SGDLS and YYNGEE. CDR3 sequence (DNA): TGTGCCAGCAGCCCCGCTAGCGGGGGATTAAGCACAGATACGCAGTATTTT. As protein: CASSPASGGLSTDTQYF.

The CDR3 DNA sequence: TGTGCCAGCAGCCCTACGACAGGTGCGGTAGGTGAGCAGTTCTTC. It specifies CASSPTTGAVGEQFF. The chain couples TRBV7-3 to TRBJ2-1; possibly TRBD1 for D (6 bases). The V gene's germline CDR1 is SGHTA and CDR2 FQGTGA. There are 15 residues in the CDR3. The V gene lost 5 bases and the J gene lost 9 bases, with 20 bases spanning the gap.

The genes are TRBV18 and TRBJ1-4; TRBD1 matches 7 bases. The length of the CDR3 is 19 residues. Germline-derived CDR1 and CDR2 are KGHSH and LQKENI. Trimming at V came to 6 bases and at J to 3 bases, leaving 19 bases not matched to a gene. CDR3 nucleotides: TGTGCCAGCTCTAGGGGGCCCTCTGGACGCGCAAGCTCTAATGAAAAACTGTTTTTT. This encodes CASSRGPSGRASSNEKLFF.

This chain joins TRBV18 and TRBJ1-1; the D gene is possibly TRBD1 (5 bases). CDR3 length equals 13 residues. Trimming took off 5 bases at V and 2 bases at J, with 9 bases between the two ends. Germline V CDR1 and CDR2: KGHSH, LQKENI. The CDR3 region has the DNA TGTGCCAGCTCATGGGGGGACAACACTGAAGCTTTCTTT. It codes for CASSWGDNTEAFF.

J is TRBJ2-3 and V is TRBV19, with 7 bases matching TRBD2. Germline-derived CDR1 and CDR2 are LNHDA and SQIVND (reference sequence). With 3 bases clipped from V and 2 bases from J, the junction kept 8 bases outside the gene matches. This CDR3 region has 16 residues. Written as DNA, the CDR3 is TGTGCCAGTAGTATGTATGCGGGGGTGGTCACAGATACGCAGTATTTT. Translating it yields CASSMYAGVVTDTQYF. Filled out from reference TRBV19 and TRBJ2-3, the complete variable domain reads DGGITQSPKYLFRKEGQNVTLSCEQNLNHDAMYWYRQDPGQGLRLIYYSQIVNDFQKGDIAEGYSVSREKKESFPLTVTSAQKNPTAFYLCASSMYAGVVTDTQYFGPGTRLTVL.

The V call is TRBV2, the J call TRBJ1-5; 8 nucleotides agree with TRBD1. Germline V CDR1 and CDR2: SNHLY, FYNNEI. V lost 6 bases and J lost 2; bases outside the gene matches: 0. The CDR3 is 13 amino acids. In DNA form, the CDR3 reads TGTGCCAGCAGGGGACAGGGCAATCAGCCCCAGCATTTT. It translates to CASRGQGNQPQHF.

J is TRBJ1-2 and V is TRBV2; a weak D match, TRBD1 (6 bases). Between the trimmed V and J ends, which lost 4 bases and 3 bases, there was a span of 21 bases. The CDR3 runs 17 residues. Germline assignment: CDR1 SNHLY and CDR2 FYNNEI. CDR3 bases: TGTGCCAGCAGTGGATCTGGGGGCAAACGGGACGACTATGGCTACACCTTC. Translated: CASSGSGGKRDDYGYTF. Full variable domain (outside the CDR3, taken from reference TRBV2 and TRBJ1-2): EPEVTQTPSHQVTQMGQEVILRCVPISNHLYFYWYRQILGQKVEFLVSFYNNEISEKSEIFDDQFSVERPDGSNFTLKIRSTKLEDSAMYFCASSGSGGKRDDYGYTFGSGTRLTVV.

The V gene is TRBV19, the J gene TRBJ1-5; D perhaps matches TRBD1 (6 bases). The length of the CDR3 is 14 residues. V was trimmed by 2 bases and J by 4 bases, leaving 9 bases between them. Germline V gene sequence: CDR1 LNHDA, CDR2 SQIVND (reference sequence). CDR3 loop: CASSISRGNQPQHF. The CDR3 DNA reads as TGTGCCAGTAGTATAAGCAGGGGTAATCAGCCCCAGCATTTT.

The chain joins TRBV7-9 to TRBJ1-4, with 9 bases that match TRBD1. The CDR3 loop spans 15 amino acids. CDR1 and CDR2 from the germline V gene are SEHNR and FQNEAQ (reference sequence). V was pared by 4 bases and J by 6 bases, with 6 bases of the junction left unmatched. CDR3 amino acids: CASSYGDRVDEKLFF. In DNA, the CDR3 is TGTGCCAGCAGCTATGGGGACAGGGTGGATGAAAAACTGTTTTTT. The variable domain in full, completed from reference TRBV7-9 and TRBJ1-4, reads DTGVSQNPRHKITKRGQNVTFRCDPISEHNRLYWYRQTLGQGPEFLTYFQNEAQLEKSRLLSDRFSAERPKGSFSTLEIQRTEQGDSAMYLCASSYGDRVDEKLFFGSGTQLSVL.

The rearrangement uses TRBV30 and TRBJ1-2, with 10 bases identical to TRBD1. V lost 2 bases to trimming and J lost 8 bases; unmatched junction nucleotides: 8. There are 14 residues in the CDR3. Germline V gene sequence: CDR1 GTSNPN, CDR2 SVGIG (reference sequence). For the CDR3, the DNA is TGTGCCTGGAGTCCGACAGGGGGCGCGGACGGCTACACCTTC. Translating gives CAWSPTGGADGYTF.

The V call is TRBV27, the J call TRBJ1-4, with 9 bases that match TRBD1. Germline lookup yields CDR1 MNHEY and CDR2 SMNVEV (reference sequence). This CDR3 spans 15 amino acids. V lost 8 bases, J lost 10 bases, and 14 bases stayed unmatched. In DNA form, the CDR3 reads TGTGCCAGCGCGGCGGTCGACAGGGGGTTGGGAAAACTGTTTTTT. It encodes CASAAVDRGLGKLFF.

Only one count was recorded for this clone. The V and J genes are TRBV6-6 and TRBJ2-5, with D unresolved. Germline V gene sequence: CDR1 MNHNY, CDR2 SVGAGI (reference sequence). The length of the CDR3 is 15 residues. Trimming removed 8 bases at V and 3 bases at J, with 19 bases between. CDR3 sequence reads: CASDGDRSPKETQYF. The CDR3 nucleotides are TGTGCCAGCGACGGAGACCGGAGTCCTAAAGAGACCCAGTACTTC.